Each of the 6 T cell receptor beta chains below was sequenced from the same sample in a study of blood T cell repertoires in COVID-19. Generated by immunoSEQ multiplex PCR, the TCRdb table keeps only in-frame clones and is missing some. The data show about 200,000 clones, with over 75% seen just once and under 3.5% held by the top ten. The sample comprised peripheral blood. The receptors shown here come from a man aged 55-75 years with acute or convalescent COVID-19.

This clone was picked up one time. The chain employs TRBV28 and TRBJ1-4, with a tentative D call TRBD1 (6 bases). The germline V gene encodes CDR1 MDHEN and CDR2 SYDVKM. The CDR3 contains 15 residues. V was trimmed by 4 bases and J by 5 bases, leaving 14 bases between them. CDR3 DNA: TGTGCCAGCAGTTATCTGACAGGTCGAAATGAAAAACTGTTTTTT. It encodes CASSYLTGRNEKLFF.

CDR3: CASSSGQGRRAEAFF. The CDR3 DNA sequence: TGTGCCAGCAGCTCAGGTCAGGGCCGCAGGGCTGAAGCTTTCTTT. The V and J genes are TRBV7-9 and TRBJ1-1; D perhaps matches TRBD1 (5 bases). Germline V gives CDR1 SEHNR, CDR2 FQNEAQ (reference sequence). The ends were cut back, 4 bases at V and 6 bases at J, with 18 bases in the middle. The CDR3 is made up of 15 amino acids.

This clone was recorded once. The junction departs from the called germline gene at one end, perhaps through a read error. The chain recombines TRBV6-1 with TRBJ1-1, with TRBD1 as a possible D gene (5 bases). CDR3 length: 16 amino acids. The germline gives CDR1 MNHNS, CDR2 SASEGT. The CDR3 nucleotides read TGTGCCAGCAGTGAAGCGGGGCAGGGCCTGAAGACTGAAGCTTTCTTT. Translating gives CASSEAGQGLKTEAFF.

The chain uses TRBV7-9 and TRBJ2-1, with 9 positions matching TRBD2. Germline V gene data show CDR1 as SEHNR and CDR2 as FQNEAQ (reference sequence). J was trimmed by 3 bases and V by 7 bases; bases with no gene match: 10. The CDR3 sequence is 16 residues long. The CDR3 coding sequence is TGTGCCAGCACTCTAAGCGGGAGGCACAGCTACAATGAGCAGTTCTTC. This encodes CASTLSGRHSYNEQFF.

The gene calls are TRBV7-3 and TRBJ1-6, with unresolved D. The germline gives CDR1 SGHTA, CDR2 FQGTGA. This CDR3 comprises 17 residues. Trimming removed 5 bases at V and 4 bases at J, with 18 bases between. In nucleotides, the CDR3 is TGTGCCAGCAGCCCAAAGACACAATCGGCTTATAATTCACCCCTCCACTTT. It codes for CASSPKTQSAYNSPLHF.

This clone was recorded only once. The gene calls are TRBV2 and TRBJ2-2; 8 bases map to TRBD2. The CDR3 consists of 15 residues. V gave up 6 bases and J gave up 1 base; unmatched junction bases: 4. Germline loops: CDR1 SNHLY, CDR2 FYNNEI. The CDR3 protein is CASRSSGMNTGELFF. The CDR3 DNA reads as TGTGCCAGCAGAAGTAGCGGGATGAACACCGGGGAGCTGTTTTTT.